What follows describes a single T cell receptor beta chain. Under the authors' procedure: Reference gene primer amplification yielded estimated nucleated cell counts. The table came from immunoSEQ multiplex PCR; TCRdb's copy has only in-frame clones and leaves some out. Clonal size and the V and J genes are those of that table, whereas D and trimming came from the DNA. The table records tens of thousands of clones, around 86% of them present only once. These data belong to a study of blood T cell repertoires in COVID-19. As for the study in general: From the United States, Italy and Spain came samples of acute and convalescent COVID-19. Sample material is recorded as cDNA or gDNA derived from T cells, B-cell-depleted T cells, or PBMCs.

This receptor was obtained from a human donor in a cohort sampled during active COVID-19. Material for sequencing was peripheral blood.

CDR3 nucleotides: TGTGCCAGCAGCCAAGCGGCAGGTAATGAAAAACTGTTTTTT. Encoded protein: CASSQAAGNEKLFF. This rearrangement joins TRBV4-2 to TRBJ1-4; D gene ambiguous. There are 14 residues in the CDR3. Germline CDR1 reads LGHNA; CDR2 reads YNFKEQ. V was shortened by 1 base and J by 4 bases, with 7 bases between the two germline ends.